Below, 30 T cell receptor beta chains from the same sample are listed, as sequenced in a study of T cells in women clearing cervical HPV infection. The data were produced by immunoSEQ multiplex PCR, yet TCRdb's version contains in-frame clones alone and is incomplete. This sample's table reports some 20,000 clones. The specimen sequenced was blood buffy coat. Receptor source: a woman aged 18 to 75 with a cervical HPV16 infection that either progressed to CIN3+ or cleared (not recorded which).

Turning to this clone: The read ends 3 residues shy of where the CDR3 ends; the end is completed using the germline J gene. The chain couples TRBV18 to TRBJ2-7, with D possibly TRBD1 on 6 matching bases. Germline lookup yields CDR1 KGHSH and CDR2 LQKENI. V lost 2 bases to trimming and J lost 3 bases, with 11 bases between them. This CDR3 has 14 amino acids. CDR3 loop: CASSPGQSNYEQYF. The CDR3 bases that were read are TGTGCCAGCTCACCAGGACAGTCCAACTACGAG.

Comments on this clone: Sequencing ends 3 residues short of the CDR3 end; the germline J gene provides the rest. The chain uses TRBV19 and TRBJ1-4, with 7 bases fitting TRBD1. Germline CDR1 LNHDA, CDR2 SQIVND (reference sequence). After removal of 5 bases from V and 5 bases from J, the junction contained 17 bases not matched to a gene. The CDR3 spans 18 residues. The CDR3 bases that were read are TGTGCCAGTAGTTCCTCCCCCACGGGGACAGAACGAAATGAAAAA. It codes for CASSSSPTGTERNEK. The whole CDR3 sequence is CASSSSPTGTERNEKLFF.

Points on this clone: The read falls 3 residues short of the CDR3 end, and the missing part is taken from the germline J gene. V and J are TRBV19 and TRBJ1-1; no clear D gene. The CDR3 is 11 residues long. Germline V gene lookup returns CDR1 LNHDA and CDR2 SQIVND (reference sequence). CDR3 DNA, as far as it was read: TGTGCCAGTAGATCATCAGTCTCC. Protein product: CASRSSVS. The full CDR3 sequence reads CASRSSVSAFF.

On this clone: The CDR3 end is not reached by the read, which stops 3 residues before it; the germline J gene fills it in. The chain links TRBV30 to TRBJ1-6, with TRBD1 matching over 8 bases. Germline V CDR1 and CDR2: GTSNPN, SVGIG (reference sequence). The CDR3 is made up of 17 amino acids. V lost 4 bases and J lost 5; bases outside the gene matches: 13. The CDR3 loop reads CAWMRRKGTGNNSPLHF. The CDR3 bases that were read are TGTGCCTGGATGAGGAGGAAGGGGACAGGAAATAATTCACCC.

Concerning this clone: The sequence runs out 3 residues before the end of the CDR3; the remainder is reconstructed from the germline J gene. The genes are TRBV2 and TRBJ2-1; TRBD2 is a possible D gene (5 bases). Trimming pared 5 bases from V and 5 bases from J, leaving 13 bases between. The CDR3 has 14 residues. Per germline, CDR1 SNHLY and CDR2 FYNNEI. This CDR3 is CASSIATGNNEQFF. The DNA read from the CDR3 is TGTGCCAGCAGTATAGCGACGGGGAACAATGAG.

CDR3 bases read: TGTGCCAGCAGCTCTCAGGATTACGAC. The encoded protein is CASSSQDYD. The full-length CDR3 reads as CASSSQDYDYTF. This chain uses TRBV7-9 with TRBJ1-2; D is unresolved. The sequenced fragment ends 3 residues before the CDR3 boundary, so the rest is inferred from the germline J gene. The V gene's germline CDR1 is SEHNR and CDR2 FQNEAQ (reference sequence). This CDR3 contains 12 residues.

Frequency places this clone as medium-sized. The CDR3 goes on 3 residues after the read ends, and that part is filled in from the germline J gene. This chain joins TRBV5-1 and TRBJ1-6; 7 bases match TRBD1. Germline CDR1 SGHRS, CDR2 YFSETQ. The CDR3 has 17 amino acids. Germline trimming cut 0 bases from V and 6 bases from J; bases unmatched to any gene: 9. CDR3 region: CASSLGAGTEINSPLHF. The sequenced part of the CDR3 DNA is TGCGCCAGCAGCTTGGGGGCCGGGACAGAGATTAATTCACCC. Full variable domain (rest looked up from reference TRBV5-1 and TRBJ1-6): KAGVTQTPRYLIKTRGQQVTLSCSPISGHRSVSWYQQTPGQGLQFLFEYFSETQRNKGNFPGRFSGRQFSNSRSEMNVSTLELGDSALYLCASSLGAGTEINSPLHFGNGTRLTVT.

A remark on this clone: The read stops 3 residues short of the end of the CDR3; the missing end is completed from the germline J gene. The gene calls are TRBV5-1 and TRBJ1-6, with 10 bases fitting TRBD1. V trimming: 0 bases; J trimming: 10 bases; junction bases outside the gene matches: 4. The CDR3 extends over 15 amino acids. CDR1 and CDR2 (germline): SGHRS, YFSETQ. Partial CDR3 DNA: TGCGCCAGCAGCTTGGGGGGACAGGGGAGATCACCC. Residues: CASSLGGQGRSP. The complete CDR3 sequence is CASSLGGQGRSPLHF. Supplemented by reference TRBV5-1 and TRBJ1-6, the full variable domain reads KAGVTQTPRYLIKTRGQQVTLSCSPISGHRSVSWYQQTPGQGLQFLFEYFSETQRNKGNFPGRFSGRQFSNSRSEMNVSTLELGDSALYLCASSLGGQGRSPLHFGNGTRLTVT.

On this clone itself: The read terminates 3 residues before the CDR3 end, so the remaining end is supplied by the germline J gene. The same CDR3 also results from other DNA sequences found in this sample. J is TRBJ2-3 and V is TRBV7-2, with 9 bases matching TRBD1. The germline V gene encodes CDR1 SGHTA and CDR2 FQGNSA. V was clipped by 5 bases and J by 1 base; unmatched bases: 4. This CDR3 spans 15 amino acids. CDR3 residues: CASSPRTGGTDTQYF. The sequenced CDR3 bases are TGTGCCAGCAGCCCACGGACAGGGGGCACAGATACG. Full variable domain (remainder filled in from reference TRBV7-2 and TRBJ2-3): GAGVSQSPSNKVTEKGKDVELRCDPISGHTALYWYRQSLGQGLEFLIYFQGNSAPDKSGLPSDRFSAERTGGSVSTLTIQRTQQEDSAVYLCASSPRTGGTDTQYFGPGTRLTVL.

Comment on this clone: The read gets to within 3 residues of the CDR3 end, and the germline J gene fills in the rest. J is TRBJ2-2 and V is TRBV30, with TRBD1 matching over 7 bases. The CDR3 loop spans 13 amino acids. V lost 3 bases, J lost 6 bases, and 4 bases stayed unmatched. Germline V lookup: CDR1 GTSNPN, CDR2 SVGIG (reference sequence). CDR3 loop: CAWRYTGAGELFF. The CDR3 bases that were read are TGTGCCTGGAGGTATACAGGGGCCGGGGAG.

On this clone itself: The read ends 3 residues before the CDR3 terminus; that terminus is restored from the germline J gene. The chain employs TRBV7-3 and TRBJ2-1; TRBD2 agrees at 9 bases. V dropped 3 bases and J dropped 1; count of bases not matched to a gene: 10. Looked up from germline, CDR1 is SGHTA and CDR2 is FQGTGA. CDR3 length: 18 residues. CDR3 DNA (partial): TGTGCCAGCAGCTTGGCGGGTGCGGGGGGGCGTTCCTACAATGAG. Residues: CASSLAGAGGRSYNE. The entire CDR3 protein is CASSLAGAGGRSYNEQFF.

To note about this clone: The sequence runs out 3 residues before the end of the CDR3; the remainder is reconstructed from the germline J gene. The sample holds other DNA sequences that translate to the same CDR3. This chain connects TRBV4-2 to TRBJ1-5, with TRBD1 as a possible D gene (6 bases). The germline CDR1 and CDR2 sequences are LGHNA and YNFKEQ. The CDR3 consists of 15 residues. V was cut by 1 base and J by 1 base, with 8 bases left in between. CDR3 region: CASSQVDRSNQPQHF. CDR3 bases read: TGTGCCAGCAGCCAAGTGGACAGAAGCAATCAGCCC.

The CDR3 here is CASSETVGTDTQYF. CDR3 DNA (partial): TGTGCCAGCAGCGAGACAGTCGGCACAGATACG. This chain uses TRBV11-1 with TRBJ2-3; tentatively, D is TRBD1 (5 bases). Read data end 3 residues before the CDR3 end; the end is taken from the germline J gene. With 5 bases removed from V and 1 base from J, the gap between germline ends came to 10 bases. Germline V gene sequence: CDR1 SGHAT, CDR2 FQDESV (reference sequence). The CDR3 loop spans 14 amino acids.

Worth noting for this clone: Read data end 3 residues before the CDR3 end; the end is taken from the germline J gene. The V call is TRBV5-1, the J call TRBJ2-5, with unresolved D. Germline-derived CDR1 and CDR2 are SGHRS and YFSETQ. CDR3 length: 14 residues. Deletions cut 0 bases from V and 5 bases from J, with 11 bases between. The sequenced CDR3 bases are TGCGCCAGCAGCTTGGTTGTGGAAGCGGAGACC. Its protein is CASSLVVEAET. The CDR3 in full is CASSLVVEAETQYF.

The CDR3 bases that were read are TGTGCCATCAGTGAGGACGGCGGTCCAGAGACC. It translates to CAISEDGGPET. The full-length CDR3 reads as CAISEDGGPETQYF. The chain links TRBV10-3 to TRBJ2-5; unclear D gene. The CDR3 goes on 3 residues after the read ends, and that part is filled in from the germline J gene. The CDR3 loop spans 14 amino acids. The germline V and J ends were trimmed by 2 bases and 4 bases, with 11 bases remaining between them. Germline V gene lookup returns CDR1 ENHRY and CDR2 SYGVKD.

Regarding this clone: The read finishes 3 residues shy of the CDR3 end, and the germline J gene is used to complete it. The same CDR3 can be traced to other DNA sequences in this sample. V usage is TRBV18 and J usage is TRBJ2-1; D might be TRBD2 (5 bases). The CDR3 is made up of 14 amino acids. The germline V gene encodes CDR1 KGHSH and CDR2 LQKENI. V lost 4 bases to trimming and J lost 5 bases, with 12 bases between them. The part of the CDR3 DNA that was read is TGTGCCAGCTCACTAGACGGACTTAACAATGAG. It codes for CASSLDGLNNE. The entire CDR3 sequence reads CASSLDGLNNEQFF.

Note on this clone: The CDR3 extends 3 residues past the end of the read, so its final part is completed from the germline J gene. The rearrangement joins TRBV12-3 or TRBV12-4 to TRBJ2-2; D remains ambiguous. Trimming took off 0 bases at V and 4 bases at J, with 9 bases between the two ends. This CDR3 is built from 15 residues. This CDR3 is CASSLAQIRTGELFF. Incomplete CDR3 DNA: TGTGCCAGCAGTTTAGCTCAGATCCGCACCGGGGAG.

The chain's CDR3 is CASTLDGGGNYGYTF. CDR3 DNA, as far as it was read: TGTGCCAGCACCCTGGACGGAGGGGGAAACTATGGC. The chain is built from TRBV5-5 and TRBJ1-2, with D perhaps matching TRBD1 (6 bases). The missing CDR3 end, 3 residues past where the read stops, is filled in from the germline J gene. CDR1 is SGHKS, CDR2 YYEKEE, per germline (reference sequence). Trimming stripped 6 bases from V and 2 bases from J, with 17 bases between. This CDR3 comprises 15 residues.

Notes on this clone: The read terminates 3 residues before the CDR3 end, so the remaining end is supplied by the germline J gene. The J gene is TRBJ1-5, the V gene TRBV15, with D hard to call. CDR3 size: 15 residues. The V end lost 0 bases, the J end lost 1 base, and 7 bases lay between the germline ends. Germline V CDR1 and CDR2: LNHNV, YYDKDF (reference sequence). CDR3 DNA, as far as it was read: TGTGCCACCAGCAGAGATTCCAGGAGCAATCAGCCC. Its protein is CATSRDSRSNQP. The CDR3, in full, reads CATSRDSRSNQPQHF.

Concerning this clone: The read gets to within 3 residues of the CDR3 end, and the germline J gene fills in the rest. This chain links TRBV30 with TRBJ1-1; D might be TRBD1 (5 bases). Germline CDR1 and CDR2: GTSNPN and SVGIG (reference sequence). Trimming took off 3 bases at V and 1 base at J, with 9 bases between the two ends. The CDR3 contains 13 residues. The part of the CDR3 DNA that was read is TGTGCCTGGAGGGACAACAAGAACACTGAA. Its protein is CAWRDNKNTE. The full CDR3 protein is CAWRDNKNTEAFF.

Turning to this clone: The CDR3 end falls 3 residues outside the read, so it is completed with the germline J gene. V usage is TRBV19 and J usage is TRBJ1-6, with 10 bases identical to TRBD1. The CDR3 runs to 18 residues. Losses at the gene ends were 5 bases for V and 0 bases for J; bases not matched to a gene: 7. The germline V gene has CDR1 LNHDA and CDR2 SQIVND (reference sequence). The sequenced part of the CDR3 DNA is TGTGCCAGTAGTCCCAGGACAGGGGGGACCTCCTATAATTCACCC. It codes for CASSPRTGGTSYNSP. The entire CDR3 reads CASSPRTGGTSYNSPLHF. The full variable domain, with the rest looked up from reference TRBV19 and TRBJ1-6, is DGGITQSPKYLFRKEGQNVTLSCEQNLNHDAMYWYRQDPGQGLRLIYYSQIVNDFQKGDIAEGYSVSREKKESFPLTVTSAQKNPTAFYLCASSPRTGGTSYNSPLHFGNGTRLTVT.

Note on this clone: The read ends 3 residues early relative to the CDR3; the germline J gene fills the gap. This rearrangement joins TRBV2 to TRBJ2-1; the match to TRBD1 covers 8 bases. The germline gives CDR1 SNHLY, CDR2 FYNNEI. The CDR3 has 14 residues. V gave up 6 bases and J gave up 3 bases; unmatched junction bases: 4. The DNA read from the CDR3 is TGTGCCAGCAGGGACACAGGGGGCTACAATGAG. This codes for CASRDTGGYNE. The entire CDR3 protein is CASRDTGGYNEQFF.

To note about this clone: The read terminates 3 residues ahead of where the CDR3 ends, so the germline J gene completes it. The genes are TRBV19 and TRBJ2-1, with a possible D match to TRBD2 (5 bases). This CDR3 contains 15 residues. V lost 1 base and J lost 7, with 14 bases in between. Germline V gene lookup returns CDR1 LNHDA and CDR2 SQIVND (reference sequence). CDR3 bases read: TGTGCCAGTAGTATAGTAGAGGGTTTAGGAAATGAG. Translation gives CASSIVEGLGNE. The complete CDR3 reads CASSIVEGLGNEQFF.

Points on this clone: The read is 3 residues too short to cover the CDR3 end, so that end is filled in from the germline J gene. The chain recombines TRBV18 with TRBJ1-5, with D possibly TRBD1 on 5 matching bases. The CDR3 loop spans 15 amino acids. The V and J ends lost 2 bases and 0 bases respectively, with 8 bases between them. Germline values: CDR1 KGHSH, CDR2 LQKENI. CDR3 sequence reads: CASSPATASNQPQHF. The CDR3 bases that were read are TGTGCCAGCTCACCAGCGACAGCTAGCAATCAGCCC. The entire variable domain, with the rest obtained from reference TRBV18 and TRBJ1-5, is as follows: NAGVMQNPRHLVRRRGQEARLRCSPMKGHSHVYWYRQLPEEGLKFMVYLQKENIIDESGMPKERFSAEFPKEGPSILRIQQVVRGDSAAYFCASSPATASNQPQHFGDGTRLSIL.

A word on this clone: The CDR3 end falls 3 residues outside the read, so it is completed with the germline J gene. The chain recombines TRBV2 with TRBJ1-6, with D tentatively TRBD1 (5 bases). Germline V lookup: CDR1 SNHLY, CDR2 FYNNEI. The V end was cut by 9 bases, the J end by 7 bases, with 13 bases between. The CDR3 runs to 13 residues. The CDR3 loop reads CASQGGGNSPLHF. The sequenced CDR3 bases are TGTGCCAGTCAGGGAGGTGGGAATTCACCC.

On this clone itself: The read comes to an end 3 residues before the CDR3 does, leaving the germline J gene to fill in the end. This chain links TRBV18 with TRBJ2-7, with 8 nucleotides matching TRBD1. The CDR3 is 17 residues long. Germline loops: CDR1 KGHSH, CDR2 LQKENI. The V and J ends lost 2 bases and 3 bases, in that order; junction bases with no gene match: 12. The CDR3 region is CASSPNPPGDRFYEQYF. The sequenced CDR3 bases are TGTGCCAGCTCACCAAATCCCCCAGGGGACAGGTTCTACGAG.

Concerning this clone: A read error may account for a junction end that differs from germline. The read stops 3 residues short of the end of the CDR3; the missing end is completed from the germline J gene. The chain has TRBV4-2 and TRBJ2-1; 11 bases align to TRBD2. The V gene's germline CDR1 is LGHNA and CDR2 YNFKEQ. CDR3 length: 18 residues. The part of the CDR3 DNA that was read is TGCGCCAGCAGCCAATCGGTAGGGGGACTAGCGGAGAACAATGAG. This translates into CASSQSVGGLAENNE. The complete CDR3 reads CASSQSVGGLAENNEQFF.

Notes on this clone: The read terminates 3 residues before the CDR3 end, so the remaining end is supplied by the germline J gene. This chain links TRBV7-9 with TRBJ1-4; 9 nucleotides line up with TRBD1. This CDR3 comprises 14 residues. The ends lost 5 bases at V and 7 bases at J; junction bases unmatched: 5. The germline gives CDR1 SEHNR, CDR2 FQNEAQ (reference sequence). The CDR3 region is CASSPGTGPEKLFF. The sequenced part of the CDR3 DNA is TGTGCCAGCAGCCCCGGGACAGGGCCTGAAAAA.

Comments on this clone: The read ends 3 residues early relative to the CDR3; the germline J gene fills the gap. The chain has TRBV19 and TRBJ2-7, with TRBD2 as a possible D gene (6 bases). Germline V CDR1 and CDR2: LNHDA, SQIVND (reference sequence). V gave up 4 bases and J gave up 0 bases, with 19 bases separating them. The CDR3 has 17 amino acids. The DNA read from the CDR3 is TGTGCCAGTAGTACGCCCCGGGGACTGTACGACTCCTACGAG. It yields the protein CASSTPRGLYDSYE. The entire CDR3 sequence reads CASSTPRGLYDSYEQYF.

In regard to this clone: The DNA ends 3 residues before the CDR3 does, and the rest of the CDR3 is filled in from the germline J gene. The chain couples TRBV28 to TRBJ2-2; 8 bases are shared with TRBD1. V was clipped by 4 bases and J by 4 bases; unmatched bases: 5. CDR3 length: 15 residues. The germline V gene encodes CDR1 MDHEN and CDR2 SYDVKM. CDR3 bases read: TGTGCCAGCAGTTCGGACAGGGCGGGCACCGGGGAG. This encodes CASSSDRAGTGE. The whole CDR3 region reads CASSSDRAGTGELFF.